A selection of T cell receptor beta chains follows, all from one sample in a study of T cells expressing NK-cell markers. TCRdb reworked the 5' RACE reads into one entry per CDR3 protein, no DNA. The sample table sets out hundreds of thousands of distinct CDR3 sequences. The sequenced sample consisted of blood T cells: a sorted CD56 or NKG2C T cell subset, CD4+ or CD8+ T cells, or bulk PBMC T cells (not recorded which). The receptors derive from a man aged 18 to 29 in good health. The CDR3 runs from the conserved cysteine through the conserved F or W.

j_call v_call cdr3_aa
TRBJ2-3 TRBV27 CASSLLIAESTDTQYF
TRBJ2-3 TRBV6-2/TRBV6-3 CASRTSGTRDTQYF
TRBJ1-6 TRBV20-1 CSAKTGLSSYNSPLHF
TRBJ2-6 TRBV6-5 CASSLGGQASLWANVLTF
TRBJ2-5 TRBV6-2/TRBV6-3 CASSYEFIQETQYF
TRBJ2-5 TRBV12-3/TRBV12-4 CASSLSGVGVTQYF
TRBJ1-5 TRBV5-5 CASSFLRTGGNQPQHF
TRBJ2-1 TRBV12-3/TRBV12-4 CASGPRSNEQFF
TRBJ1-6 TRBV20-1 CSARLKGRYETALHF
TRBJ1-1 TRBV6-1 CASSKTFPSGTEAFF
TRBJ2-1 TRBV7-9 CASSSEGMNEQFF
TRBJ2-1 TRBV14 CASSRHRATYNEQFF
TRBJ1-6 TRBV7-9 CASSHNPNWAGHSPLHF
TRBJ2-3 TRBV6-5 CASSYGSNGDTQYF
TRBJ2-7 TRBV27 CASRGLPYEQYF
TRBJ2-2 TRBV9 CASSQDRATGELFF
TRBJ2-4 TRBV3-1 CASSQASVMAKNIQYF
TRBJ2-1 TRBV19 CASSWDRANSYNEQFF
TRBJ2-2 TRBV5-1 CASSKGGTPGTGELFF
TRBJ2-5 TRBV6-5 CASSQGGPQETQYF
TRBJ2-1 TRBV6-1 CASSDRGLNEQFF
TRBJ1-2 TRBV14 CASSLRSLYGYTF
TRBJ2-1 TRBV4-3 CASSYSWGTVNEQFF
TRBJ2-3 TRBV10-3 CAIKSTLDTQYF
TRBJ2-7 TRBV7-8 CASSHGGTRGHEQYF
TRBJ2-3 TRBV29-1 CSDVGTDTDTQYF
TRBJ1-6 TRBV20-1 CSAYPEGYSPLHF
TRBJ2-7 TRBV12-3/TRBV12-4 CASSPRGGPSTYEQYF
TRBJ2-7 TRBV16 CASSQWTTSGTYEQYF
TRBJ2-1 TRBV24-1 CATSDFSREGPNEQFF
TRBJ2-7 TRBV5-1 CASSLGTGGGREQYF
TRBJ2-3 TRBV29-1 CSVDRLPSVGGVGPGTQYF